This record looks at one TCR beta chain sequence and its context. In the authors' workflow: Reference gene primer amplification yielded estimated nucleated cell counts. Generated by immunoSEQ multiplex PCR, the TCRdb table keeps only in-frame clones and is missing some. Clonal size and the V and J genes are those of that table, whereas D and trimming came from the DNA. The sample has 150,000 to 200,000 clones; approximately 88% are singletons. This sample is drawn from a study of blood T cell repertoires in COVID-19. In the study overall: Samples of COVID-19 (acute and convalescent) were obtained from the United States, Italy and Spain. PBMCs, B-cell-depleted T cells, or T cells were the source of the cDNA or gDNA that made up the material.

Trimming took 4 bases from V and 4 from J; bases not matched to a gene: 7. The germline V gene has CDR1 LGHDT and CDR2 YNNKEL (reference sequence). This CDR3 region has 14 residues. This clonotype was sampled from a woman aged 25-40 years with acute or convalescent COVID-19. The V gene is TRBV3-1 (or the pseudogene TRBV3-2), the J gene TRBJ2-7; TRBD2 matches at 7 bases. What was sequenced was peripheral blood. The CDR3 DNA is TGTGCCAGCAGCCCCCGACTAGCTAGATACGAGCAGTACTTC. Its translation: CASSPRLARYEQYF.